This T cell receptor (beta chain) derives from a study of CD8+ T cells in alopecia areata. Turning to the study itself: Treatment comprised oral tofacitinib, 5 to 10 mg twice daily, in treated patients.

Treatment noted: oral pan-JAK inhibitor, 5-10 mg twice daily. Notes on this clone: What it recognizes is unknown.

TCR sequencing used cDNA made by reverse transcription of extracted RNA. TCRdb keeps only in-frame clones here, not all; method: immunoSEQ multiplex PCR. Of about 290,000 clones in the sample, roughly 64% were seen once. Study-level results: In scalp, tofacitinib significantly decreased clonality and expanded CD8+ clones among the top 100. Many expanded lesional clones remained in scalp and blood on tofacitinib.

Germline lookup yields CDR1 SGHDT and CDR2 YYEEEE. The CDR3 has 15 residues. Unmatched junction bases numbered 5, after V lost 5 bases and J lost 0 bases. This sequence joins TRBV5-6 and TRBJ2-3; 8 nucleotides match TRBD1. The sequencing used CD4+ T cells sorted from blood, collected at week 24, from a patient treated with tofacitinib. This receptor was taken from a human donor with alopecia areata. CDR3 sequence reads: CASSMTGVSTDTQYF. In DNA form, the CDR3 reads TGTGCCAGCAGTATGACAGGGGTTAGCACAGATACGCAGTATTTT. Filled out from reference TRBV5-6 and TRBJ2-3, the complete variable domain reads DAGVTQSPTHLIKTRGQQVTLRCSPKSGHDTVSWYQQALGQGPQFIFQYYEEEERQRGNFPDRFSGHQFPNYSSELNVNALLLGDSALYLCASSMTGVSTDTQYFGPGTRLTVL.